Below, 18 T cell receptor beta chains from the same sample are listed, as sequenced in a study of control samples from healthy donors and cancer patients. Assay used: immunoSEQ multiplex PCR; TCRdb lists only in-frame clones, some missing. Among approximately 160,000 clones listed, 91% were seen once. The sample taken for sequencing was blood. These TCRs come from a woman between 40 and 55 years old in good health.

DNA for the CDR3: TGCGCCAGCAGCCTCCGGATGCGGGGCGTGGACAATGAGCAGTTCTTC. This gives the protein CASSLRMRGVDNEQFF. This rearrangement joins TRBV5-1 to TRBJ2-1, with D maybe TRBD2 (6 bases). The CDR3 is 16 residues long. The V end was cut by 4 bases, the J end by 5 bases, with 19 bases between. Germline-derived CDR1 and CDR2 are SGHRS and YFSETQ.

The chain recombines TRBV7-9 with TRBJ2-1, with 7 nucleotides matching TRBD2. V shed 5 bases and J 1 base; nucleotides not matched to a gene: 5. The CDR3 is 15 residues long. Germline V lookup: CDR1 SEHNR, CDR2 FQNEAQ (reference sequence). The CDR3 region has the DNA TGTGCCAGCAGCCAAATAGCGGGTTCCTACAATGAGCAGTTCTTC. Its protein product is CASSQIAGSYNEQFF.

The chain employs TRBV7-2 and TRBJ1-2; 8 bases fit TRBD1. Trimming took 5 bases from V and 6 from J; bases not matched to a gene: 11. The CDR3 is made up of 15 amino acids. Germline V lookup: CDR1 SGHTA, CDR2 FQGNSA. CDR3 protein: CASSNQQGGTNGYTF. DNA of the CDR3: TGTGCCAGCAGCAACCAACAGGGGGGCACTAATGGCTACACCTTC.

This clone was counted a single time. V gene TRBV5-8 combines with J gene TRBJ1-5; 8 bases are a match to TRBD1. This CDR3 is 15 amino acids long. The V segment lost 6 bases and the J segment 4 bases; nucleotides outside the gene matches: 9. Germline assignment: CDR1 SGHTS and CDR2 YDEGEE. The chain's CDR3 is CASTLDRAQNQPQHF. The CDR3 DNA is TGTGCCAGCACCCTGGACAGGGCGCAAAATCAGCCCCAGCATTTT.

The genes are TRBV28 and TRBJ1-5, with D perhaps TRBD1 (5 bases). V was cut by 3 bases and J by 4 bases, with 13 bases left in between. This CDR3 has 15 residues. The germline CDR1 and CDR2 sequences are MDHEN and SYDVKM. This chain's CDR3 is CASSFSTATNQPQHF. The CDR3 DNA sequence: TGTGCCAGCAGTTTTTCGACAGCCACGAATCAGCCCCAGCATTTT.

The chain combines TRBV3-1 (or the pseudogene TRBV3-2) with TRBJ1-1; D is unclear. Germline values: CDR1 LGHDT, CDR2 YNNKEL (reference sequence). The V gene lost 2 bases and the J gene lost 1 base, with 5 bases spanning the gap. This CDR3 has 13 amino acids. The chain's CDR3 is CASSQIENTEAFF. The CDR3 DNA sequence: TGTGCCAGCAGCCAAATTGAGAACACTGAAGCTTTCTTT.

The CDR3 sequence is CASSFSVRGQYF. CDR3 DNA sequence: TGTGCCAGCAGTTTTTCTGTCCGGGGACAGTACTTC. The chain is built from TRBV12-3 or TRBV12-4 and TRBJ2-7; D perhaps matches TRBD2 (5 bases). The CDR3 consists of 12 residues. Between the trimmed V and J ends, which lost 3 bases and 10 bases, there was a span of 13 bases.

V gene TRBV14 combines with J gene TRBJ2-2, with D unresolved. CDR1 is SGHDN, CDR2 FVKESK, per germline. V lost 1 base and J lost 9, with 9 bases in between. This CDR3 is 13 amino acids long. CDR3 nucleotide sequence: TGTGCCAGCAGCCAAGTACTGCATAGGGAGCTGTTTTTT. It encodes CASSQVLHRELFF.

This chain connects TRBV6-5 to TRBJ1-5; unclear D gene. In germline, CDR1 is MNHEY, CDR2 SVGAGI. The V gene lost 10 bases and the J gene lost 3 bases, with 13 bases spanning the gap. The length of the CDR3 is 13 residues. The CDR3 DNA reads TGTGCCACCCGCGGGCAGTCCAATCAGCCCCAGCATTTT. Translating it yields CATRGQSNQPQHF.

The rearrangement joins TRBV7-8 to TRBJ1-1, with a possible D match to TRBD1 (5 bases). CDR3 length equals 13 residues. CDR1 SGHVS and CDR2 FQNEAQ come from the germline V gene. Trimming left V 0 bases short and J 5 bases short, with 7 bases between. CDR3 loop: CASSLAGDTEAFF. The CDR3 DNA reads TGTGCCAGCAGCTTAGCGGGGGATACTGAAGCTTTCTTT.

The V and J genes are TRBV6-5 and TRBJ2-5; a weak D match, TRBD1 (6 bases). Per the germline V gene, CDR1 is MNHEY and CDR2 is SVGAGI. The CDR3 runs to 16 residues. The V and J ends lost 0 bases and 3 bases respectively, with 14 bases between them. This CDR3 is CASSYSMGTPKETQYF. The CDR3 region has the DNA TGTGCCAGCAGTTACTCGATGGGGACACCGAAAGAGACCCAGTACTTC.

This chain links TRBV2 with TRBJ1-6, with D maybe TRBD1 (5 bases). Germline assignment: CDR1 SNHLY and CDR2 FYNNEI. The germline V and J ends were trimmed by 5 bases and 8 bases, with 13 bases remaining between them. This CDR3 spans 14 amino acids. This CDR3 is CASSPVGDDSPLHF. The CDR3 DNA sequence: TGTGCCAGCAGTCCCGTCGGGGACGATTCACCCCTCCACTTT.

The rearrangement uses TRBV27 and TRBJ1-2; the D is unclear. Trimming took off 2 bases at V and 4 bases at J, with 14 bases between the two ends. CDR1 is MNHEY, CDR2 SMNVEV, per germline (reference sequence). CDR3 length: 15 residues. CDR3 bases: TGTGCCAGCAGTTTAGCCCCGCGGGCCATCTATGGCTACACCTTC. This gives the protein CASSLAPRAIYGYTF.

The chain employs TRBV9 and TRBJ2-1; 10 nucleotides agree with TRBD2. This CDR3 is built from 16 residues. CDR1 is SGDLS, CDR2 YYNGEE, per germline. The V gene end was trimmed by 4 bases and the J gene end by 0 bases; junction bases not matched to a gene: 4. The CDR3 region has the DNA TGTGCCAGCAGCCCTGCTAGCGGGGGCTCCTACAATGAGCAGTTCTTC. Translating it yields CASSPASGGSYNEQFF.

This clone has just a few counts. The chain is built from TRBV11-2 and TRBJ2-3; D is unresolved. CDR1 and CDR2 (germline): SGHAT, FQNNGV. This CDR3 comprises 11 residues. Trimming shortened V by 5 bases and J by 0 bases, and 0 bases separated the two germline ends. CDR3 amino acids: CASSSTDTQYF. DNA of the CDR3: TGTGCCAGCAGCAGCACAGATACGCAGTATTTT.

Written as DNA, the CDR3 is TGTGCCAGCAGCTTGGGGACAGGGAATCAGCCCCAGCATTTT. Translation gives CASSLGTGNQPQHF. This rearrangement joins TRBV5-4 to TRBJ1-5, with 8 bases matching TRBD1. The junction had 0 bases not matched to a gene; V was cut back by 0 bases and J by 4 bases. Per the germline V gene, CDR1 is SGHNT and CDR2 is YYREEE (reference sequence). CDR3 size: 14 residues.

Here the CDR3 reads CASSFAGAGNTIYF. The CDR3 DNA reads TGTGCCAGCAGCTTCGCAGGCGCTGGAAACACCATATATTTT. V is TRBV7-2 and J is TRBJ1-3; D call uncertain. V lost 3 bases and J lost 2, with 8 bases in between. Germline-derived CDR1 and CDR2 are SGHTA and FQGNSA. The CDR3 loop spans 14 amino acids.

The CDR3 region has the DNA TGTGCCAGCAGCTTGGTGGGTAGTAGACTCAATGAGCAGTTCTTC. Residues: CASSLVGSRLNEQFF. V gene TRBV5-6 combines with J gene TRBJ2-1; no firm D call. The CDR3 is 15 residues long. Trimming removed 0 bases from V and 6 bases from J, with 13 bases in between. Germline loops: CDR1 SGHDT, CDR2 YYEEEE.